The clone carrying this TCR beta chain came up once. In the original workflow: Reference gene primers were amplified, and this amplification served to estimate nucleated cell counts. Here immunoSEQ multiplex PCR was the method, and the copy in TCRdb shows in-frame clones only, minus some. That table gives V, J and clone size, and the DNA gave D and trimming. The table lists about 77,000 clones, 80% of them singletons. This entry belongs to a study of blood T cell repertoires in COVID-19. The overall study: Sites in the United States, Italy and Spain provided acute and convalescent COVID-19 samples.

Germline values: CDR1 MNHEY, CDR2 SVGEGT. The CDR3 has 17 amino acids. With 0 bases removed from V and 0 bases from J, the gap between germline ends came to 14 bases. The genes are TRBV6-2 or TRBV6-3 and TRBJ1-1; no reliable D call. This receptor was identified in a woman aged 70 to 79 with acute or convalescent COVID-19. The sample comprised peripheral blood. This chain's CDR3 is CASSYSKTGVMNTEAFF. Here the CDR3 DNA reads TGTGCCAGCAGTTACTCGAAGACGGGTGTCATGAACACTGAAGCTTTCTTT.